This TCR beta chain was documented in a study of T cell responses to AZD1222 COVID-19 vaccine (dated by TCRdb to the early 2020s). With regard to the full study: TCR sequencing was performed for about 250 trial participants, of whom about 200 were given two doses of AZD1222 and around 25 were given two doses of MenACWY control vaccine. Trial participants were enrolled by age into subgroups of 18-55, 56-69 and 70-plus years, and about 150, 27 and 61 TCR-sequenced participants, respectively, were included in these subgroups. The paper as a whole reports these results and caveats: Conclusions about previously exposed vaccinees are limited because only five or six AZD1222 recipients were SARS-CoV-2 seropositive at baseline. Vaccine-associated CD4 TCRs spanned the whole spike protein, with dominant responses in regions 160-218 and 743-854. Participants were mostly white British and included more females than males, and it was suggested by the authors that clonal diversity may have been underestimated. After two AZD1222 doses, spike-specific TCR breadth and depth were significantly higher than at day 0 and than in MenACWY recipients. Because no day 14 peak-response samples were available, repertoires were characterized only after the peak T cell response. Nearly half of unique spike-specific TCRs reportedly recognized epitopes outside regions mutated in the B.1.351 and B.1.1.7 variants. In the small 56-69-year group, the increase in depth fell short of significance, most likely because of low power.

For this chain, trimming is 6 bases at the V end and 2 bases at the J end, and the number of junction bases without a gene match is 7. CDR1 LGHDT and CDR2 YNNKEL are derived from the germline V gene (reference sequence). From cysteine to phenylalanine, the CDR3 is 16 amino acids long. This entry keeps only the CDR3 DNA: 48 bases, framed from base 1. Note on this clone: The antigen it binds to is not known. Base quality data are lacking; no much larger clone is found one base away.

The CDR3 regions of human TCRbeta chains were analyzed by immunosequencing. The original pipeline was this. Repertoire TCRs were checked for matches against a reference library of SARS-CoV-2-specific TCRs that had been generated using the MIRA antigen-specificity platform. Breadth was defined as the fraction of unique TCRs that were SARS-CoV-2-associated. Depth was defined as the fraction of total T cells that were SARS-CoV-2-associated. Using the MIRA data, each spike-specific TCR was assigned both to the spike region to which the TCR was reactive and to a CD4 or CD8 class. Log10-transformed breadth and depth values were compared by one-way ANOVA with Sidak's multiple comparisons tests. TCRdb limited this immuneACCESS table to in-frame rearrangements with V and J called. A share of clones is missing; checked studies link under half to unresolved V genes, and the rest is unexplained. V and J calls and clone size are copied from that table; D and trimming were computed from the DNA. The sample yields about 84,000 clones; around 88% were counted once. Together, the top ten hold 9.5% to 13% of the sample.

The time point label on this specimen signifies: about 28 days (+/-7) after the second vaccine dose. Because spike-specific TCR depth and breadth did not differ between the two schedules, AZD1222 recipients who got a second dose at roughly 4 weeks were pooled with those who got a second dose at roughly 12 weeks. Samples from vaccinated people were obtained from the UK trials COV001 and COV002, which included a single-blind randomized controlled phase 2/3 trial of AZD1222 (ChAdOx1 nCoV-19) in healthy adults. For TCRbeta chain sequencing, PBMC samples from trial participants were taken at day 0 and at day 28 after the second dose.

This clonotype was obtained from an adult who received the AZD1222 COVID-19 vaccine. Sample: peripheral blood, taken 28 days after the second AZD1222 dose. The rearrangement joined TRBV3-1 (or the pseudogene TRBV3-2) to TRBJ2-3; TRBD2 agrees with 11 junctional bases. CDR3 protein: CASSPGLAVYTDTQYF. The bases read TGTGCCAGCAGTCCGGGACTAGCGGTATACACAGATACGCAGTATTTT.